Each of the 32 T cell receptor beta chains below was sequenced from the same sample in a study of CD8+CD57+ T cells in acquired aplastic anemia (dated by TCRdb to between 2017 and 2018). The run used an Illumina HiSeq 2000. Genomic DNA was used as template for profiling of TCR beta VDJ combinations and CDR3 sequences. TCRdb handled the public reads itself, with Q25 trimming in fastp and clone calling in MiXCR, and kept productive beta chains. Identical CDR3 proteins give one entry, which carries the most common genes and DNA. The sample table records about 180,000 distinct CDR3 sequences; about half of these occur just once. Over 10% of the sample belongs to the ten largest clones. Expansion of CD8+CD57+ cells had been shown by flow cytometry in the patients chosen for sequencing. The material sequenced was sorted CD4+, CD8+, or CD8+CD57+ T cells (not recorded which) from PBMCs. These TCRs come from a human donor with aplastic anemia.

The gene calls are TRBV12-3 or TRBV12-4 and TRBJ2-1; D gene uncertain. The CDR3 runs 11 residues. Deletions cut 6 bases from V and 5 bases from J, with 5 bases between. Here the CDR3 DNA reads TGTGCCAGCAGAGAAGACAATGAGCAGTTCTTC. The encoded protein is CASREDNEQFF.

The chain has TRBV5-1 and TRBJ2-3; 9 bases agree with TRBD1. V lost 10 bases and J lost 5; bases outside the gene matches: 14. The V gene's germline CDR1 is SGHRS and CDR2 YFSETQ. The CDR3 runs to 15 residues. CDR3 DNA sequence: TGCGCCCACCCAACCGGGACAGGGATTCGAGATACGCAGTATTTT. It encodes CAHPTGTGIRDTQYF. The variable domain in full, completed from reference TRBV5-1 and TRBJ2-3, reads KAGVTQTPRYLIKTRGQQVTLSCSPISGHRSVSWYQQTPGQGLQFLFEYFSETQRNKGNFPGRFSGRQFSNSRSEMNVSTLELGDSALYLCAHPTGTGIRDTQYFGPGTRLTVL.

This clonotype occurred many times. The chain has TRBV15 and TRBJ1-3; the D is unclear. This CDR3 spans 15 amino acids. CDR1 LNHNV and CDR2 YYDKDF come from the germline V gene (reference sequence). Trimming stripped 0 bases from V and 2 bases from J, with 8 bases between. CDR3 in DNA: TGTGCCACCAGCAGAGATACCGCCACTGGAAACACCATATATTTT. The encoded protein is CATSRDTATGNTIYF.

The V call is TRBV10-2, the J call TRBJ2-5; the D gene is possibly TRBD1 (6 bases). V lost 10 bases and J 2 bases, leaving 17 bases between the germline ends. This CDR3 is built from 14 residues. Germline CDR1 WSHSY, CDR2 SAAADI. The CDR3: CATAKQGGQETQYF. CDR3 nucleotides: TGCGCCACCGCCAAACAAGGGGGTCAAGAGACCCAGTACTTC.

This clonotype was picked up many times. The chain uses TRBV20-1 and TRBJ2-7, with 10 bases fitting TRBD2. Germline trimming cut 0 bases from V and 5 bases from J; bases unmatched to any gene: 4. The CDR3 length is 14 residues. Germline V gene sequence: CDR1 DFQATT, CDR2 SNEGSKA (reference sequence). In nucleotides, the CDR3 is TGCAGTGCTAGAGACAGCGGGGGGGCCGACGAGCAGTACTTC. Translated: CSARDSGGADEQYF.

The V and J genes are TRBV20-1 and TRBJ1-2, with unresolved D. CDR1 is DFQATT and CDR2 is SNEGSKA in the germline V gene (reference sequence). The V end lost 6 bases, the J end lost 1 base, and 12 bases lay between the germline ends. The CDR3 is 13 residues long. The DNA of the CDR3 is TGCAGTGCCAACATGGGATATAACTATGGCTACACCTTC. Residues: CSANMGYNYGYTF.

Comment on this clonotype: A much larger clone sits a single nucleotide away, making a read error possible. The CDR3 spells CASSARLQSTEAFF. The CDR3 DNA is TGTGCCAGCAGTGCACGCCTCCAAAGTACTGAAGCTTTCTTT. J is TRBJ1-1 and V is TRBV6-1; no clear D gene. The CDR3 runs to 14 residues. Deletions cut 4 bases from V and 5 bases from J, with 14 bases between. Germline CDR1 reads MNHNS; CDR2 reads SASEGT.

This clonotype came up many times. This chain uses TRBV5-1 with TRBJ1-6; the D gene is possibly TRBD1 (5 bases). The length of the CDR3 is 16 residues. V was trimmed by 4 bases and J by 7 bases, leaving 18 bases between them. Germline CDR1 is SGHRS and CDR2 is YFSETQ. The CDR3, as DNA: TGCGCCAGCAGCCCAACACCCGGGACTCCAAATTCACCCCTCCACTTT. It translates to CASSPTPGTPNSPLHF.

At least ten counts were recorded for this clonotype. The rearrangement joins TRBV6-1 to TRBJ1-2; 7 bases map to TRBD1. This CDR3 has 15 amino acids. CDR1 is MNHNS and CDR2 is SASEGT in the germline V gene. With 4 bases clipped from V and 5 bases from J, the junction kept 10 bases outside the gene matches. The CDR3: CASSVHPQGLYGYTF. The CDR3 region has the DNA TGTGCCAGCAGTGTCCACCCACAGGGGCTGTATGGCTACACCTTC.

With regard to this clonotype: Without the conserved terminal phenylalanine or tryptophan, this CDR3 likely stems from a read error. This chain connects TRBV20-1 to TRBJ2-2; the match to TRBD2 covers 10 bases. The V gene end was trimmed by 5 bases and the J gene end by 1 base; junction bases not matched to a gene: 1. The length of the CDR3 is 14 residues. Germline V gene lookup returns CDR1 DFQATT and CDR2 SNEGSKA (reference sequence). CDR3 sequence reads: CSAVAGGNTGELFS. The DNA for the CDR3 is TGCAGTGCTGTAGCGGGAGGGAACACCGGGGAGCTGTTTTCT.

This chain joins TRBV19 and TRBJ1-5, with 7 bases identical to TRBD1. CDR1 is LNHDA, CDR2 SQIVND, per germline (reference sequence). J gave up 4 bases and V 4 bases, and 4 bases lay outside the gene matches. The CDR3 runs 14 residues. CDR3 protein: CASSTGQANQPQHF. The CDR3 coding sequence is TGTGCCAGTAGTACCGGACAGGCAAATCAGCCCCAGCATTTT.

This clonotype was observed many times. The chain joins TRBV12-3 or TRBV12-4 to TRBJ1-1; perhaps TRBD1 as D (5 bases). Trimming shortened V by 4 bases and J by 4 bases, and 13 bases separated the two germline ends. The length of the CDR3 is 14 residues. The CDR3: CASSSRGTTTEAFF. In DNA, the CDR3 is TGTGCCAGCAGTTCCCGGGGGACCACCACTGAAGCTTTCTTT.

The chain joins TRBV5-1 to TRBJ2-7, with a possible D match to TRBD1 (6 bases). The CDR3 is 13 amino acids. V lost 5 bases, J lost 4 bases, and 13 bases lay in between. CDR1 SGHRS and CDR2 YFSETQ come from the germline V gene. The CDR3: CASRSLQGYEQYF. The CDR3 coding sequence is TGCGCCAGCAGGAGTTTACAGGGATACGAGCAGTACTTC.

The rearrangement links TRBV20-1 to TRBJ2-1, with D possibly TRBD1 on 6 matching bases. Germline V lookup: CDR1 DFQATT, CDR2 SNEGSKA (reference sequence). V lost 7 bases and J 6 bases, leaving 13 bases between the germline ends. The CDR3 totals 12 residues. For the CDR3, the DNA is TGCAGTGGCAAAAGCAGGGGCAATGAGCAGTTCTTC. It codes for CSGKSRGNEQFF.

This clonotype occurred many times. The chain combines TRBV7-6 with TRBJ1-4; D is possibly TRBD1 (5 bases). The CDR3 spans 15 residues. Germline loops: CDR1 SGHVS, CDR2 FNYEAQ. The V end was cut by 1 base, the J end by 5 bases, with 11 bases between. Here the CDR3 reads CASSLEAGSNEKLFF. CDR3 DNA sequence: TGTGCCAGCAGCTTAGAAGCAGGGTCCAATGAAAAACTGTTTTTT.

The chain combines TRBV7-7 with TRBJ2-5; TRBD1 might be the D (7 bases). V was pared by 2 bases and J by 7 bases, with 26 bases between. This CDR3 contains 18 residues. CDR1 and CDR2 (germline): SSHAT, FNYEAQ (reference sequence). CDR3 DNA sequence: TGTGCCAGCAGCTTATTGTCCGGGACAGTCGAGGGGCGGGGGACCCAGTACTTC. Protein sequence: CASSLLSGTVEGRGTQYF.

J is TRBJ2-7 and V is TRBV28; D is possibly TRBD1 (6 bases). CDR1 MDHEN and CDR2 SYDVKM come from the germline V gene. Trimming shortened V by 4 bases and J by 3 bases, and 16 bases separated the two germline ends. The CDR3 is 15 amino acids. The CDR3 region is CASSSGTKERYEQYF. CDR3 nucleotides: TGTGCCAGCAGTTCCGGGACAAAAGAACGCTACGAGCAGTACTTC.

About this clonotype itself: It may be a read error: a sequence one base away is much more abundant. This chain uses TRBV12-3 or TRBV12-4 with TRBJ1-1, with 8 bases identical to TRBD1. This CDR3 spans 14 amino acids. This CDR3 is CTSSFDRGNTEAFF. In nucleotides, the CDR3 is TGTACCAGCAGTTTCGACAGGGGGAACACTGAAGCTTTCTTT.

In this sample, this clonotype turned up many times. The rearrangement joins TRBV24-1 to TRBJ2-3; the match to TRBD2 covers 15 bases. J gave up 3 bases and V 10 bases, and 4 bases lay outside the gene matches. The CDR3 has 15 amino acids. CDR1 KGHDR and CDR2 SFDVKD come from the germline V gene. The CDR3 DNA reads as TGTGCCACGGCGGGACTAGCGGGGGGAACAGATACGCAGTATTTT. This encodes CATAGLAGGTDTQYF.

The chain uses TRBV20-1 and TRBJ2-5, with 15 bases fitting TRBD2. V lost 5 bases to trimming and J lost 5 bases; unmatched junction nucleotides: 12. This CDR3 is 17 amino acids long. Germline loops: CDR1 DFQATT, CDR2 SNEGSKA (reference sequence). The CDR3 nucleotides are TGCAGTGCTGGGACAGGACTAGCGGGGGGGCCGGACGAGACCCAGTACTTC. Encoded protein: CSAGTGLAGGPDETQYF.

This clonotype has ten or more counts. The chain joins TRBV7-6 to TRBJ1-5; a possible D gene is TRBD1 (5 bases). Germline CDR1 reads SGHVS; CDR2 reads FNYEAQ. Trimming took off 1 base at V and 4 bases at J, with 8 bases between the two ends. This CDR3 is built from 14 residues. The CDR3 sequence: CASSLEGRNQPQHF. For the CDR3, the DNA is TGTGCCAGCAGCTTAGAGGGACGAAATCAGCCCCAGCATTTT.

The V gene is TRBV20-1, the J gene TRBJ1-1; no firm D call. The ends were cut back, 5 bases at V and 10 bases at J, with 17 bases in the middle. This CDR3 has 12 amino acids. Germline CDR1 is DFQATT and CDR2 is SNEGSKA (reference sequence). The CDR3 protein is CSASSLSAGAFF. CDR3 in DNA: TGCAGTGCTTCCAGCCTTTCCGCGGGAGCTTTCTTT.

This clonotype was seen repeatedly, ten times or more. The rearrangement uses TRBV4-2 and TRBJ2-1; D call uncertain. V lost 0 bases and J 8 bases, leaving 8 bases between the germline ends. The CDR3 sequence is 13 residues long. CDR1 LGHNA and CDR2 YNFKEQ come from the germline V gene. The CDR3 region is CASSQDKSDEQFF. The CDR3 coding sequence is TGTGCCAGCAGCCAAGATAAGTCGGATGAGCAGTTCTTC.

The chain combines TRBV19 with TRBJ1-5; no definite D call. Trimming shortened V by 3 bases and J by 3 bases, and 6 bases separated the two germline ends. The CDR3 runs to 13 residues. CDR1 and CDR2 (germline): LNHDA, SQIVND (reference sequence). CDR3 amino acids: CASSMVVNQPQHF. The CDR3 DNA follows: TGTGCCAGTAGTATGGTGGTCAATCAGCCCCAGCATTTT.

V gene TRBV7-3 combines with J gene TRBJ2-7; TRBD2 matches at 9 bases. Looked up from germline, CDR1 is SGHTA and CDR2 is FQGTGA. V dropped 6 bases and J dropped 3; count of bases not matched to a gene: 3. The CDR3 consists of 13 residues. The CDR3 loop reads CASSLTSGYEQYF. The CDR3 coding sequence is TGTGCCAGCAGTTTGACTAGCGGCTACGAGCAGTACTTC.

The V and J genes are TRBV18 and TRBJ2-3; D uncertain. Per germline, CDR1 KGHSH and CDR2 LQKENI. Trimming removed 5 bases at V and 2 bases at J, with 8 bases between. The CDR3 contains 13 residues. CDR3 sequence (DNA): TGTGCCAGCTCAGCCAGAACCACAGATACGCAGTATTTT. It yields the protein CASSARTTDTQYF.

This clonotype has more than one count but fewer than ten. The genes are TRBV20-1 and TRBJ2-5, with D perhaps being TRBD1 or TRBD2 (7 bases each). Between the trimmed V and J ends, which lost 6 bases and 10 bases, there was a span of 21 bases. The CDR3 spans 13 residues. Germline CDR1 and CDR2: DFQATT and SNEGSKA (reference sequence). The CDR3 DNA reads TGCAGTGCCAGACAGGGTCTCGAGCGGGGCCAGTACTTC. This translates into CSARQGLERGQYF.

This clonotype was picked up many times. The gene calls are TRBV2 and TRBJ1-4, with unresolved D. The CDR3 consists of 14 residues. Germline V gene lookup returns CDR1 SNHLY and CDR2 FYNNEI. The germline V and J ends were trimmed by 6 bases and 5 bases, with 13 bases remaining between them. Here the CDR3 DNA reads TGTGCCAGCAGCGATTGGACTAGCAATGAAAAACTGTTTTTT. It is translated as CASSDWTSNEKLFF.

This clonotype was found many times. The chain combines TRBV7-9 with TRBJ2-1; the D is unclear. The CDR3 spans 12 residues. Germline CDR1 and CDR2: SEHNR and FQNEAQ (reference sequence). Trimming removed 5 bases at V and 10 bases at J, with 12 bases between. CDR3 sequence (DNA): TGTGCCAGCAGCCAACGAGACCTCGAGCAGTTCTTC. Protein: CASSQRDLEQFF.

CDR3 region: CASSPNIAGEQYF. As DNA, the CDR3 is TGTGCCAGCAGCCCAAACATAGCGGGCGAGCAGTACTTC. J is TRBJ2-7 and V is TRBV7-9; 7 nucleotides line up with TRBD2. V shed 5 bases, J shed 6 bases, and the junction held 7 bases outside the gene matches. The CDR3 extends over 13 amino acids. CDR1 and CDR2 from the germline V gene are SEHNR and FQNEAQ (reference sequence).

This clonotype has a handful of counts. The rearrangement uses TRBV19 and TRBJ2-7; D is ambiguous. The germline gives CDR1 LNHDA, CDR2 SQIVND (reference sequence). The V and J ends lost 8 bases and 6 bases respectively, with 14 bases between them. This CDR3 is built from 12 residues. The CDR3 region has the DNA TGTGCCAGTGGACCCCGTGGGGTCGAGCAGTACTTC. This codes for CASGPRGVEQYF.

Concerning this clonotype: Since a much larger clone is just one base distant, this may be a read error. V gene TRBV4-1 combines with J gene TRBJ2-3; D possibly corresponds to TRBD1 (5 bases). V lost 2 bases to trimming and J lost 3 bases, with 9 bases between them. CDR3 length equals 14 residues. The germline gives CDR1 MGHRA, CDR2 YSYEKL. The CDR3: CASSQTDMTDTQYF. CDR3 DNA: TGCGCCAGCAGCCAAACGGACATGACAGATACGCAGTATTTT.